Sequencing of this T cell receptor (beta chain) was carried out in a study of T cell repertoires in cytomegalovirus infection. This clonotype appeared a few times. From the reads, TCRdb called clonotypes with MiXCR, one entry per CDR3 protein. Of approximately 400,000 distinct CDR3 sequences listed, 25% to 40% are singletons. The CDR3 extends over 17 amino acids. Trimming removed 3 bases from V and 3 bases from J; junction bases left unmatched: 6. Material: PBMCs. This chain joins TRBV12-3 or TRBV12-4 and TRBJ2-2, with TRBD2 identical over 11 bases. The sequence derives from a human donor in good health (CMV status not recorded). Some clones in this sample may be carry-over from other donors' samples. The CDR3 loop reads CASSLASGGRYTGELFF. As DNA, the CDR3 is TGTGCCAGCAGTTTGGCTAGCGGGGGGAGGTACACCGGGGAGCTGTTTTTT.